One sample yielded the 13 T cell receptor beta chains listed below, sequenced in a study of tumor-infiltrating lymphocytes in primary liver carcinoma. Starting material of approximately 500 ng total RNA yielded TCR beta cDNA via a constant-region primer. Modified slightly, ARM-PCR produced TCR beta libraries over three nested multiplex PCR rounds. Use of TRBV1-TRBV30 forward primers with a C-beta reverse primer characterized the first two PCR rounds, which lasted about 9 cycles each. TCRdb redid the calling of the multiplex PCR reads with MiXCR, one entry per CDR3 protein. The sample consists of 300,000 to 400,000 distinct CDR3 sequences, 60% to 80% of them appearing once. Germline DNA was also extracted, with blood RNA taken from unsorted whole blood. Sequencing input: peripheral blood. These receptors all come from a man aged 35-49 years with primary liver carcinoma and hepatitis B virus infection.

Comments on this clonotype: The junction departs from the called germline gene at one end, perhaps through a read error. The rearrangement uses TRBV29-1 and TRBJ2-7, with 10 bases that match TRBD2. The CDR3 consists of 13 residues. Per the germline V gene, CDR1 is SQVTM and CDR2 is ANQGSEA. The CDR3 sequence: CSIVRTSGYKQYF. The CDR3 nucleotides read TGCAGCATTGTTCGGACTAGCGGCTACAAGCAGTACTTC.

This clonotype was observed many times. The chain has TRBV29-1 and TRBJ2-5; D is unresolved. The CDR3 extends over 9 amino acids. V lost 3 bases to trimming and J lost 5 bases, with 1 base between them. Germline V lookup: CDR1 SQVTM, CDR2 ANQGSEA. CDR3: CSVEETQYF. The CDR3 region has the DNA TGCAGCGTTGAGGAGACCCAGTACTTC. The variable domain in full, completed from reference TRBV29-1 and TRBJ2-5, reads SAVISQKPSRDICQRGTSLTIQCQVDSQVTMMFWYRQQPGQSLTLIATANQGSEATYESGFVIDKFPISRPNLTFSTLTVSNMSPEDSSIYLCSVEETQYFGPGTRLLVL.

Many counts were recorded for this clonotype. The DNA for the CDR3 is TGTGCCACTGGCGGAGAGTGGAATCAGCCCCAGCATTTT. It translates to CATGGEWNQPQHF. J is TRBJ1-5 and V is TRBV6-6; D unresolved. Trimming stripped 10 bases from V and 4 bases from J, with 14 bases between. CDR3 length equals 13 residues. CDR1 and CDR2 (germline): MNHNY, SVGAGI (reference sequence).

With respect to this clonotype: A read error may be the cause here, since a much bigger clone is one base away. V usage is TRBV6-2 or TRBV6-3 and J usage is TRBJ2-1; no clear D. The CDR3 is 15 residues long. CDR1 and CDR2 (germline): MNHEY, SVGEGT. The CDR3 loop reads CASSNEQTSYYEQFF. The CDR3 region has the DNA TGTGCCAGCAGTAACGAGCAGACCTCCTACTATGAGCAGTTCTTC.

This chain links TRBV14 with TRBJ1-2, with D unresolved. Germline V gene data show CDR1 as SGHDN and CDR2 as FVKESK. Trimming stripped 1 base from V and 4 bases from J, with 10 bases between. The CDR3 contains 14 residues. CDR3 loop: CASSQAKVGYGYTF. For the CDR3, the DNA is TGTGCCAGCAGCCAAGCAAAGGTAGGCTATGGCTACACCTTC.

Details on this clonotype: Since the CDR3 does not end with the conserved phenylalanine or tryptophan, this likely comes from a read error. The chain combines TRBV11-2 with TRBJ2-1; 7 positions agree with TRBD1. The CDR3 totals 14 residues. Germline V CDR1 and CDR2: SGHAT, FQNNGV. The CDR3 DNA reads TGTGCAAGCAGCTCAAGGACAGGTCACTCGAAGCAGTTCTCC. Translated, it gives CASSSRTGHSKQFS.

This clonotype was picked up one time. An end of the junction differs from the germline gene, which may be a read error. This sequence joins TRBV28 and TRBJ1-2; D unresolved. Germline V lookup: CDR1 MDHEN, CDR2 SYDVKM. This CDR3 region has 11 residues. The CDR3, as DNA: TGTGCCAGCAGTTCCACCGGGCTGAGCGTCTTC. Its protein is CASSSTGLSVF.

V usage is TRBV2 and J usage is TRBJ2-7, with TRBD1 identical over 8 bases. Germline loops: CDR1 SNHLY, CDR2 FYNNEI. J was trimmed by 7 bases and V by 6 bases; bases with no gene match: 8. The CDR3 contains 13 residues. This CDR3 reads CASRETGAGEQYF. The CDR3 DNA reads TGTGCCAGCAGAGAGACAGGGGCGGGAGAGCAGTACTTC.

V and J are TRBV5-1 and TRBJ2-1, with D perhaps given as TRBD1 or TRBD2 (5 bases each). The CDR3 is 15 residues long. The ends were cut back, 4 bases at V and 8 bases at J, with 19 bases in the middle. Germline assignment: CDR1 SGHRS and CDR2 YFSETQ. CDR3 nucleotides: TGCGCCAGCAGCCTCGGGACCGTACTCGGAGATGAGCAGTTCTTC. This translates into CASSLGTVLGDEQFF.

The chain is built from TRBV11-1 and TRBJ2-1, with D possibly TRBD2 on 6 matching bases. The length of the CDR3 is 14 residues. V gave up 3 bases and J gave up 8 bases, with 14 bases separating them. Germline values: CDR1 SGHAT, CDR2 FQDESV (reference sequence). The DNA of the CDR3 is TGTGCCAGCAGCTTGGCGGGATACGGGCATGAGCAGTTCTTC. It encodes CASSLAGYGHEQFF.

Comment on this clonotype: A much larger clone lies one base from this, so it may be a read error. V and J are TRBV10-2 and TRBJ2-1; D call uncertain. This CDR3 is 11 amino acids long. The germline V gene encodes CDR1 WSHSY and CDR2 SAAADI. V dropped 7 bases and J dropped 8 bases, with 9 bases sitting between them. CDR3 sequence (DNA): TGCGCCAGCATGGCTAACGATGAGCAGTTCTTC. Translated, it gives CASMANDEQFF.

This clonotype has a count of ten or more. Germline and junction disagree at one end, which may indicate a read error. The chain employs TRBV6-1 and TRBJ1-5, with 8 bases that match TRBD1. CDR3 length: 14 residues. CDR1 and CDR2 (germline): MNHNS, SASEGT. The CDR3 reads CASSEATGRTGMNF. The CDR3 DNA reads TGTGCCAGCAGTGAAGCGACGGGTAGGACAGGGATGAATTTT.

Notes on this clonotype: A much larger clone differs by one base, so this may be a read error. The gene calls are TRBV29-1 and TRBJ2-7, with D tentatively TRBD1 (5 bases). The CDR3 covers 12 residues. Germline CDR1 SQVTM, CDR2 ANQGSEA. The V end lost 8 bases, the J end lost 3 bases, and 14 bases lay between the germline ends. This chain's CDR3 is CSISRGNYEQYF. DNA for the CDR3: TGCAGCATCAGTAGGGGTAACTACGAGCAGTACTTC.